A selection of T cell receptor beta chains follows, all from one sample in a study of T cells after yellow fever vaccination. TCRdb ran MiXCR on the 5' RACE reads and lists one entry per CDR3 protein. Counted here are around 160,000 distinct CDR3 sequences, 5.5% to 7.5% occurring once; the ten biggest clones make up about 2.5%. This specimen was CD4+ T cells sorted from PBMCs, taken about 5 days after the first yellow fever vaccination. These receptor sequences come from a man aged 18 to 29 who received the YFV17D yellow fever vaccine. The CDR3 runs from the conserved cysteine through the conserved F or W. Each record gives: J gene, D gene, clone size, V gene, CDR3 DNA, CDR3 protein. The D gene is left open where the match is weak. Clone size is shown for a subset of rows, as once, few, many or a class of expanded clone.

>TRBJ1-1|NA|many|TRBV28
TGTGCCAGCAGTTTATCTGACAGGAGGTCCACTGAAGCTTTCTTT
CASSLSDRRSTEAFF
>TRBJ1-5|NA|NA|TRBV19
TGTGCCAGTAGTATACCGGGAGATAGCAATCAGCCCCAGCATTTT
CASSIPGDSNQPQHF
>TRBJ1-3|NA|few|TRBV7-9
TGTGCCAGCAGCTTAGAGGCGTTCGGGGATTCAAGAAACACCATATATTTT
CASSLEAFGDSRNTIYF
>TRBJ1-1|NA|few|TRBV7-9
TGTGCCAGCATCTTATCGGGGAGCAACACTGAAGCTTTCTTT
CASILSGSNTEAFF
>TRBJ1-4|NA|many|TRBV6-5
TGTGCCAGCAGTGATTCGAGGGGAGTAAAGGAAAAACTGTTTTTT
CASSDSRGVKEKLFF
>TRBJ2-3|NA|few|TRBV12-3/TRBV12-4
TGTGCCAGCAGTTCCGGGACACTGGCCTTCACAGATACGCAGTATTTT
CASSSGTLAFTDTQYF
>TRBJ2-5|TRBD1|few|TRBV10-3
TGTGCCATCAGTGGCATACAGGGGGGAGAGACCCAGTACTTC
CAISGIQGGETQYF
>TRBJ2-3|NA|few|TRBV5-4
TGTGCCAGCAGCTTAACCCCTGGAACAGATACGCAGTATTTT
CASSLTPGTDTQYF
>TRBJ1-1|NA|many|TRBV5-1
TGCGCCAGCAGCTCCACCACTGAAGCTTTCTTT
CASSSTTEAFF
>TRBJ2-7|TRBD1|NA|TRBV6-2/TRBV6-3
TGTGCCAGCAGCTATACCCGTTACAGGGGAAACGAGCAGTACTTC
CASSYTRYRGNEQYF
>TRBJ2-3|NA|few|TRBV6-1
TGTGCCAGCAGCAAAGGGGGTAACACAGATACGCAGTATTTT
CASSKGGNTDTQYF
>TRBJ1-4|TRBD1|NA|TRBV7-6
TGTGCCAGCAGCTTAAGACAGGGCCCTGAAAAACTGTTTTTT
CASSLRQGPEKLFF
>TRBJ2-3|NA|many|TRBV2
TGTGCCAGCAGTGTGGTCCCAGATACGCAGTATTTT
CASSVVPDTQYF
>TRBJ1-4|NA|many|TRBV18
TGTGCCAGCTCACCAGGGATTGGTGAAAAACTGTTTTTT
CASSPGIGEKLFF
>TRBJ2-1|NA|many|TRBV7-9
TGTGCCAGCAGCTTAGAGCAGGGCTCGGCTGAGCAGTTCTTC
CASSLEQGSAEQFF
>TRBJ1-1|NA|many|TRBV4-3
TGCGCCAGCAGCCAAGACTGGAGGGGAGACACTGAAGCTTTCTTT
CASSQDWRGDTEAFF
>TRBJ2-3|NA|few|TRBV7-3
TGTGCCAGCAGTCGGGTGGGGAGCACAGATACGCAGTATTTT
CASSRVGSTDTQYF
>TRBJ1-3|NA|many|TRBV9
TGTGCCAGCAGCGTAGGAGTCCCCTCTGGAAACACCATATATTTT
CASSVGVPSGNTIYF
>TRBJ1-1|NA|many|TRBV18
TGTGCCAGCTCACCACAGACCGCCCGAGTCACTGAAGCTTTCTTT
CASSPQTARVTEAFF
>TRBJ2-3|TRBD1|many|TRBV20-1
TGCAGTGCTAGAGTAATCGGGACAGGCACAGATACGCAGTATTTT
CSARVIGTGTDTQYF
>TRBJ2-1|TRBD1|many|TRBV5-5
TGTGCCAGCAGCAGCGTACACGGGACAGGGACCAATGAGCAGTTCTTC
CASSSVHGTGTNEQFF
>TRBJ2-7|NA|few|TRBV18
TGTGCCAGCTCACCGTACGGGCAGCCCTACGAGCAGTACTTC
CASSPYGQPYEQYF
>TRBJ2-3|NA|NA|TRBV9
TGTGCCAGCAGCGTAGCGGTGGGGGAAAGCATAGATACGCAGTATTTT
CASSVAVGESIDTQYF
>TRBJ1-1|TRBD1|many|TRBV20-1
TGCAGTGCTAGGGACAGGGGGACCCGAGCTTTCTTT
CSARDRGTRAFF
>TRBJ2-3|NA|few|TRBV7-2
TGTGCCAGCAGCTTAGATAGTCGGAGGGATACGCAGTATTTT
CASSLDSRRDTQYF
>TRBJ2-1|NA|many|TRBV9
TGTGCCAGCAGCGTCACCAGCTCCTACAATGAGCAGTTCTTC
CASSVTSSYNEQFF
>TRBJ2-2|TRBD2|many|TRBV7-2
TGTGCCAGCAGTTCGCAGGCTAGCGGGGACCACACCGGGGAGCTGTTTTTT
CASSSQASGDHTGELFF
>TRBJ2-3|TRBD2|many|TRBV19
TGTGCCAGTAATTTCCAGCGGGGAGATACGCAGTATTTT
CASNFQRGDTQYF
>TRBJ2-3|NA|many|TRBV7-6
TGTGCCAGCAGCCCACGGGACATTAGTACGCAGTATTTT
CASSPRDISTQYF
>TRBJ1-1|NA|few|TRBV7-2
TGTGCCAGCAGCTTTATAATCGTGAACACTGAAGCTTTCTTT
CASSFIIVNTEAFF
>TRBJ2-1|NA|many|TRBV18
TGTGCCAGCTCACCGGCAGGGTCCTACAATGAGCAGTTCTTC
CASSPAGSYNEQFF
>TRBJ1-2|TRBD1|many|TRBV5-1
TGCGCCAGCAGTTTCGGGACAGCCTATGGCTACACCTTC
CASSFGTAYGYTF
>TRBJ1-5|NA|many|TRBV7-8
TGTGCCAGCAGCCCAGGACGGACGACACAGCCCCAGCATTTT
CASSPGRTTQPQHF
>TRBJ1-4|NA|NA|TRBV12-3/TRBV12-4
TGTGCCAGCAGTTTAGGATCCACCCCCGTTGAAAAACTGTTTTTT
CASSLGSTPVEKLFF
>TRBJ2-2|NA|few|TRBV4-1
TGCGCCAGCAGCCAAGAGTCGGTTCGGCGGGTCACCGGGGAGCTGTTTTTT
CASSQESVRRVTGELFF
>TRBJ1-2|NA|many|TRBV3-1
TGTGCCAGTGGTCGAACGACAGGCAACTATGGCTACACCTTC
CASGRTTGNYGYTF
>TRBJ2-1|NA|few|TRBV6-2/TRBV6-3
TGTGCCAGCAGTTATAATTTGGGCGGGGGCGAGCAGTTCTTC
CASSYNLGGGEQFF
>TRBJ2-7|NA|many|TRBV29-1
TGCAGCGTTGGGGGGCCTTACTACGAGCAGTACTTC
CSVGGPYYEQYF
>TRBJ2-5|NA|many|TRBV7-2
TGTGCCAGCAGCTTAAACCCTAGCGTTAGCGGTGAGACCCAGTACTTC
CASSLNPSVSGETQYF
>TRBJ1-2|TRBD1|NA|TRBV6-5
TGTGCCAGCAGACCCGGGACAGGAGGGTATGGCTACACCTTC
CASRPGTGGYGYTF
>TRBJ2-1|TRBD2|NA|TRBV4-3
TGCGCCAGCAGCACACGGACTAGCGGGGGGACCTACAATGAGCAGTTCTTC
CASSTRTSGGTYNEQFF
>TRBJ2-4|NA|NA|TRBV6-5
TGTGCCAGCAGTTCCGCCTTAGGACGGGCAGCTCCGTTAGCCAAAAACATTCAGTACTTC
CASSSALGRAAPLAKNIQYF
>TRBJ2-5|NA|many|TRBV3-1
TGTGCCAGCAGCCAAGACTTCGAGACCCAGTACTTC
CASSQDFETQYF
>TRBJ2-2|TRBD1|few|TRBV5-1
TGCGCCAGCAGCGAGACCCAGGGGGCACCGAACACCGGGGAGCTGTTTTTT
CASSETQGAPNTGELFF
>TRBJ1-2|NA|NA|TRBV20-1
TGCAGTGCTAGAGCCCAAATGCAGGGGACTAACTATGGCTACACCTTC
CSARAQMQGTNYGYTF
>TRBJ1-3|NA|NA|TRBV20-1
TGCAGTGCTAGAGATCCGGGCAGACGTTTCTCTGGAAACACCATATATTTT
CSARDPGRRFSGNTIYF
>TRBJ1-1|NA|few|TRBV19
TGTGCCAGTCGACTCCGGACAGCGAACACTGAAGCTTTCTTT
CASRLRTANTEAFF
>TRBJ2-3|NA|NA|TRBV5-6
TGTGCCAGCAGCTTGCTATCCCTAGTGGCAGATACGCAGTATTTT
CASSLLSLVADTQYF
>TRBJ1-1|TRBD1|NA|TRBV4-3
TGCGCCAGCAGCCGCAGCGCAGGGGGCTTGGTGAACACTGAAGCTTTCTTT
CASSRSAGGLVNTEAFF
>TRBJ2-1|NA|many|TRBV10-3
TGTGCCATCAGTGAGGAGGTCAATGAGCAGTTCTTC
CAISEEVNEQFF
>TRBJ1-5|NA|NA|TRBV5-1
TGCGCCAGCAGCCCCATAGGTGGGGGGCAACAGCCCCAGCATTTT
CASSPIGGGQQPQHF
>TRBJ2-1|TRBD2|many|TRBV7-9
TGTGCCAGCAGTTCTGCCGGGACTAGGTACAATGAGCAGTTCTTC
CASSSAGTRYNEQFF
>TRBJ2-7|TRBD2|many|TRBV7-9
TGTGCCAGCAGCGGAGGGGGAGCGGGGGCGGCCTACGAGCAGTACTTC
CASSGGGAGAAYEQYF
>TRBJ2-1|NA|NA|TRBV4-3
TGCGCCAGCAGCCAGTCGGAATACAATGAGCAGTTCTTC
CASSQSEYNEQFF
>TRBJ2-1|NA|many|TRBV5-6
TGTGCCAGCAGCCCGACCGTTGGGGCCCGGGAGTTCTTC
CASSPTVGAREFF
>TRBJ1-5|TRBD1|many|TRBV7-2
TGTGCCAGCAGCCCAGGGACAGGGGGCGGTCAGCCCCAGCATTTT
CASSPGTGGGQPQHF
>TRBJ2-2|NA|many|TRBV11-2
TGTGCCAGCAGCTTCGGGGGGCCGGGCACCGGGGAGCTGTTTTTT
CASSFGGPGTGELFF